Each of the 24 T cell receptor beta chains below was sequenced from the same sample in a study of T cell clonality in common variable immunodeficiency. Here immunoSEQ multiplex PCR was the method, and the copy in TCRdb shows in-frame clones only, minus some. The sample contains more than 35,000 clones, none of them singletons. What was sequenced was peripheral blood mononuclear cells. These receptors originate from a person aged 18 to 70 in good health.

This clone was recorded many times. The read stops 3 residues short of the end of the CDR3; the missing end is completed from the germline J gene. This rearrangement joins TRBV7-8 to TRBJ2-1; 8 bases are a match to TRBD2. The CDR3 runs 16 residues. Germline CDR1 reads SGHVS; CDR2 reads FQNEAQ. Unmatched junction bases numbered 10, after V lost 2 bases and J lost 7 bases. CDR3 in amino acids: CASSLLTLAGRNEQFF. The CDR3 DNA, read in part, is TGTGCCAGCAGCTTACTGACGTTAGCGGGGCGGAATGAG.

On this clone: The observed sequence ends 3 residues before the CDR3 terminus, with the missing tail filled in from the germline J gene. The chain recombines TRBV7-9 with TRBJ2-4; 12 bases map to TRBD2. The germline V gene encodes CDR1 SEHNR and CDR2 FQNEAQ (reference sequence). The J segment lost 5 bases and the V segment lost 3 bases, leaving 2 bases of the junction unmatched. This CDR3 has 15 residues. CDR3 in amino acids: CASSLTSGSQNIQYF. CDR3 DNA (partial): TGTGCCAGCAGCTTGACTAGCGGGAGCCAAAACATT.

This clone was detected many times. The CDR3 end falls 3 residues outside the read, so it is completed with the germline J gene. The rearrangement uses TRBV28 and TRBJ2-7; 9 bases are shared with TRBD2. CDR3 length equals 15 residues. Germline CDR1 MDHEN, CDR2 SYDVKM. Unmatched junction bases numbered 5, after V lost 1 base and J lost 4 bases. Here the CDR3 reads CASSLLAGEGYEQYF. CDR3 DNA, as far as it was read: TGTGCCAGCAGTTTATTAGCGGGAGAGGGGTACGAG.

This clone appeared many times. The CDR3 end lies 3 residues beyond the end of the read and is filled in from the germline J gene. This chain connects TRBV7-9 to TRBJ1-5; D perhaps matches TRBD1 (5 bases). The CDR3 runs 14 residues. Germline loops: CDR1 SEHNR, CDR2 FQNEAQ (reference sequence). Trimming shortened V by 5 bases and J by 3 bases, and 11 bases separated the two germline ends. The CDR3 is CASSASTDNQPQHF. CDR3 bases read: TGTGCCAGCAGCGCCTCGACAGACAATCAGCCC.

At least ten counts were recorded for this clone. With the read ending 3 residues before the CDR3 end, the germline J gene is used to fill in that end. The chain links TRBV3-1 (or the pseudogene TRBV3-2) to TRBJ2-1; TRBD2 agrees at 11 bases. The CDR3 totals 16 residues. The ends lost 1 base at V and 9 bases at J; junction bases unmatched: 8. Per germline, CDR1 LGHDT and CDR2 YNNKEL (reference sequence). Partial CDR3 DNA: TGTGCCAGCAGCCAAGGCTTACTAGCGGGAGCTGTTGAG. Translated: CASSQGLLAGAVE. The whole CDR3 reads CASSQGLLAGAVEQFF.

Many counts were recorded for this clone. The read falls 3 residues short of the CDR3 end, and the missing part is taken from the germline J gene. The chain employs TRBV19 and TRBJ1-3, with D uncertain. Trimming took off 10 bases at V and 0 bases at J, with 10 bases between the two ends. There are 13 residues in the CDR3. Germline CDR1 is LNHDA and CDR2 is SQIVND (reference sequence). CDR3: CATRHGSGNTIYF. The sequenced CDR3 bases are TGTGCCACCAGACACGGCTCTGGAAACACC.

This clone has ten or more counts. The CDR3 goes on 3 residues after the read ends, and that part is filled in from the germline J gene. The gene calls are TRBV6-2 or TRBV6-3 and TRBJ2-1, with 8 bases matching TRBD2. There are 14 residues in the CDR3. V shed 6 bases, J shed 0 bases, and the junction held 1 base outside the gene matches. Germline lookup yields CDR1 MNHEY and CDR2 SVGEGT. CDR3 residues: CASRGLDSYNEQFF. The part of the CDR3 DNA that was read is TGTGCCAGCAGGGGACTAGACTCCTACAATGAG.

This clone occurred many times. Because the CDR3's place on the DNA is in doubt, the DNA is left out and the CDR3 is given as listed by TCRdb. The chain's CDR3 is CASTSVLLTEAFF. The V gene is TRBV19, the J gene TRBJ1-1; the table assigns TRBD1-2, which was not confirmed against the DNA. Germline V gives CDR1 LNHDA, CDR2 SQIVND (reference sequence). The CDR3 is 13 residues long, ends included.

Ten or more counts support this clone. The CDR3 DNA, read in part, is TGCGCCAGCAGCTCCGGACAGGGGACGGGGGGC. It specifies CASSSGQGTGG. The complete CDR3 protein is CASSSGQGTGGYTF. The V gene is TRBV5-1, the J gene TRBJ1-2; the match to TRBD1 covers 9 bases. The read stops 3 residues short of the end of the CDR3; the missing end is completed from the germline J gene. Per the germline V gene, CDR1 is SGHRS and CDR2 is YFSETQ. CDR3 length: 14 residues.

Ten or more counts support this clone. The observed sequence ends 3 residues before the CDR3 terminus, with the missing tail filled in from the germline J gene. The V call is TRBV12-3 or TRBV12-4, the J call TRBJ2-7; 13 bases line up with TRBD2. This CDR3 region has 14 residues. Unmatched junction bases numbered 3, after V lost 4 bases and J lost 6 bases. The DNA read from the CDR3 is TGTGCCAGCAGTTCCCGGACTAGCGGGGGCGAG. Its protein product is CASSSRTSGGE. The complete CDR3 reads CASSSRTSGGEQYF.

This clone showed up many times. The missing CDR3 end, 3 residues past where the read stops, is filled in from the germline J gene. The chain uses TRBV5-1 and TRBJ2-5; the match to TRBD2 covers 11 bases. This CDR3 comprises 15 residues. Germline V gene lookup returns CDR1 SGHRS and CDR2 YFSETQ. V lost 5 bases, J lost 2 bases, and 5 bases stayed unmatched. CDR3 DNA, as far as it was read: TGCGCCAGCAGTCTAGCGGGAGGAGGTCAAGAGACC. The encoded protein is CASSLAGGGQET. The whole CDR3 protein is CASSLAGGGQETQYF.

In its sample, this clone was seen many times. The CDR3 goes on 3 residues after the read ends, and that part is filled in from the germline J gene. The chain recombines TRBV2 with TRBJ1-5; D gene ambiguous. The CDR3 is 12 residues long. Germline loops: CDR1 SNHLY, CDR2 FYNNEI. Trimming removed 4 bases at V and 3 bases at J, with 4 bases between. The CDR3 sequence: CASSVNNQPQHF. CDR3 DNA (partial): TGTGCCAGCAGTGTAAACAATCAGCCC.

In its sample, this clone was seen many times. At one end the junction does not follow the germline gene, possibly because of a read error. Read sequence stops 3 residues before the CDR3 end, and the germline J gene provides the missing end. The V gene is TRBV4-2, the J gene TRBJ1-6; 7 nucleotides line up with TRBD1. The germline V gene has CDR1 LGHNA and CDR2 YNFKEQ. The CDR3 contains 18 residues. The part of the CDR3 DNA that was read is TGCGCCAGCAGCCAAGATCCGCAGGGGGACGACGGGGATTCACCC. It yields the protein CASSQDPQGDDGDSP. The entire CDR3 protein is CASSQDPQGDDGDSPLHF.

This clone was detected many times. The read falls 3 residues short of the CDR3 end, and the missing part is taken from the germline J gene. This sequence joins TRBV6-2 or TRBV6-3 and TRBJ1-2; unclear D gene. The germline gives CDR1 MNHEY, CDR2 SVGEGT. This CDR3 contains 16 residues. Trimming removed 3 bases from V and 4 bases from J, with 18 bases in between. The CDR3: CASSYFSLPGVYGYTF. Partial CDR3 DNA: TGTGCCAGCAGTTATTTCTCCCTCCCAGGAGTCTATGGC.

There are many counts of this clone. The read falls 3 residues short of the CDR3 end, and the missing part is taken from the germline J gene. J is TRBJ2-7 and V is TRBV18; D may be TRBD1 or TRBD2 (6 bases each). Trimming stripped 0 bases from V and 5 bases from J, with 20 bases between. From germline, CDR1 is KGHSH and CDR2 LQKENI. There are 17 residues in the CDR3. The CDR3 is CASSPPFPRRGRHEQYF. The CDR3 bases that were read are TGTGCCAGCTCACCACCCTTTCCTCGGAGGGGGAGGCACGAG.

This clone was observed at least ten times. Incomplete CDR3 DNA: TGTGCCAGCAGCAAAAAAAAGAGTAAGGGACAGGCTGAAAAA. The encoded protein is CASSKKKSKGQAEK. The entire CDR3 protein is CASSKKKSKGQAEKLFF. The rearrangement links TRBV27 to TRBJ1-4, with 8 bases that match TRBD1. The read halts 3 residues ahead of the CDR3 end, with the missing end drawn from the germline J gene. With 6 bases clipped from V and 7 bases from J, the junction kept 16 bases outside the gene matches. The CDR3 loop spans 17 amino acids. CDR1 MNHEY and CDR2 SMNVEV come from the germline V gene (reference sequence).

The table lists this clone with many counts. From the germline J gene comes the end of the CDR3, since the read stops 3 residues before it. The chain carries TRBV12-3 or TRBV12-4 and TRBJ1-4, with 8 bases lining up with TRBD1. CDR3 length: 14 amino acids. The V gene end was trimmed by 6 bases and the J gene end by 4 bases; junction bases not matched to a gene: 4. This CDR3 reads CASSQGANNEKLFF. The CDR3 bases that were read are TGTGCCAGCAGCCAGGGGGCGAATAATGAAAAA.

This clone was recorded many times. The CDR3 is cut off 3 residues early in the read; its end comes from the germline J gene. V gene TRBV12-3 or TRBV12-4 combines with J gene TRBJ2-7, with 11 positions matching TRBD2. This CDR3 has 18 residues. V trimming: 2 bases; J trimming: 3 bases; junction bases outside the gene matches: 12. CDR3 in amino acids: CASSLKISLAGGRYEQYF. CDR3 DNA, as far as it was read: TGTGCCAGCAGTTTAAAGATAAGTCTAGCGGGAGGTCGCTACGAG.

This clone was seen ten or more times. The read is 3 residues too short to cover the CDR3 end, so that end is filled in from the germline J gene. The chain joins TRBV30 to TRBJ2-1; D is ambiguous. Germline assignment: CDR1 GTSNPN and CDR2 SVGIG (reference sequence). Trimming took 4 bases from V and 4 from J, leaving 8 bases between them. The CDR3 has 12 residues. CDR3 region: CAWNKNYNEQFF. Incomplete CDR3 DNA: TGTGCCTGGAACAAAAATTACAATGAG.

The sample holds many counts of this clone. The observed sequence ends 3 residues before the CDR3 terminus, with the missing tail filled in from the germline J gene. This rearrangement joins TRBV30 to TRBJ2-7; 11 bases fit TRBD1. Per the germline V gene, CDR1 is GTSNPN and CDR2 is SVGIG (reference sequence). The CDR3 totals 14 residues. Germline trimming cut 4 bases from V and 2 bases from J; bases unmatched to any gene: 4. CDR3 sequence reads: CAWTGQGVPYEQYF. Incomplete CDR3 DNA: TGTGCCTGGACGGGACAGGGGGTTCCCTACGAG.

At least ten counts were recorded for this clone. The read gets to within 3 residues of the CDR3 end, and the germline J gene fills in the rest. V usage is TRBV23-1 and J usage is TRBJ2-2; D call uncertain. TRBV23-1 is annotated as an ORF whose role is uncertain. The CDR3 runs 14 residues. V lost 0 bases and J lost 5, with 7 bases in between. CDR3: CASSQSSCTGELFF. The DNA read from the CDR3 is TGCGCCAGCAGTCAATCGTCTTGTACCGGGGAG.

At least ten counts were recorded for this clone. Incomplete CDR3 DNA: TGTGCCAGCAGTTCAAGGGGGCGCCTAGCCAAAAACATT. Protein product: CASSSRGRLAKNI. In full, the CDR3 is CASSSRGRLAKNIQYF. V is TRBV6-2 or TRBV6-3 and J is TRBJ2-4, with 7 bases that match TRBD1. The CDR3 extends 3 residues past the end of the read, so its final part is completed from the germline J gene. V shed 4 bases and J 0 bases; nucleotides not matched to a gene: 6. The germline V gene encodes CDR1 MNHEY and CDR2 SVGEGT. The CDR3 totals 16 residues.

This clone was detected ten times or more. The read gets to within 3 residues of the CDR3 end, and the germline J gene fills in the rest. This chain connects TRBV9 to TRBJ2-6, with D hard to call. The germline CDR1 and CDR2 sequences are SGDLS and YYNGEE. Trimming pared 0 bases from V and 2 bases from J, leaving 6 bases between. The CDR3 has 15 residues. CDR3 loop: CASSVGSAGANVLTF. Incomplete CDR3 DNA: TGTGCCAGCAGCGTAGGTTCGGCTGGGGCCAACGTC.

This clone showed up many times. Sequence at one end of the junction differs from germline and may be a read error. CDR3 DNA (partial): TGCGCCAGCAGCCAAGTTGAGAGGGCTGAA. Translated, it gives CASSQVERAE. The full CDR3 reads CASSQVERAEAFF. V usage is TRBV4-2 and J usage is TRBJ1-1; D not certain. Coverage ceases 3 residues before the CDR3 finishes, and the germline J gene fills in the end. The CDR3 totals 13 residues. Germline CDR1 reads LGHNA; CDR2 reads YNFKEQ.